This T cell receptor beta chain was profiled in a study of shared clonotypes between healthy human individuals (dated by TCRdb to about 2020). Background for the entire study: The cohort comprised a couple of women and a few men aged 18 to 49 years. For each donor, three plates each were used for CD4 naive and CD4 memory, two plates were used for CD8 naive, and one plate was used for CD8 memory. To estimate repertoire size and how much clonotypes are shared between individuals, the study performed deep sequencing of blood TCR repertoires from a few healthy adults. To increase sequencing depth and limit assay-specific biases, TCR repertoire library preparation and sequencing were carried out by different laboratories using diverse techniques. Between about 0.8 and 9 billion PBMCs per donor were obtained by leukapheresis.

CDR1 is given as SGHTA and CDR2 as FQGNSA, both from the germline V gene. V loses 2 bases of germline sequence and J loses 5 bases, and the interval between the two ends is 12 bases. Measured from the cysteine to the phenylalanine, the CDR3 is 14 residues long. The DNA shown is the 42-base CDR3, in frame from base 1. The donors were healthy, HIV-negative adults who had no recently reported acute infections or vaccinations. Every donor was a Caucasian adult living in Nashville, Tennessee, USA. CD4+ T cells were enriched by magnetic negative selection; naive cells were then positively selected on CD45RA, and the negative fraction formed the memory subset. Blood was collected by leukapheresis, and PBMCs were isolated by Ficoll-Histopaque density gradient centrifugation and then cryopreserved in liquid nitrogen vapor phase. Analytical flow cytometry was used to check the purity and quantity of every magnetically sorted T cell population. From each sorted fraction, genomic DNA was isolated and quantified by UV absorbance on a Nanodrop 2000c.

TCR CDR3 regions were amplified from genomic DNA by multiplex PCR using the deep immunoSEQ assay. For each cell subset, the extracted genomic DNA was distributed evenly across all wells of several immunoSEQ 96-well plates, and each plate served as one replicate. For sorted subsets, roughly 200 ng genomic DNA, equal to tens of thousands of T cell genomes, was loaded into each replicate PCR. The purified libraries were quantified using a Qubit 3.0 fluorometer, sized with a Bioanalyzer 2100, and then quantified again using the KAPA Library Quantification kit. Every immunoSEQ 96-well plate was sequenced on a separate single-read 150-cycle Illumina NextSeq 550 flow cell. Per the authors' processing: Because the immunoSEQ output included only junctional sequences and no quality scores, the filtering could not be the same as the filtering used for full-length reads. Sequences were annotated with PyIR, a Python wrapper for IgBLAST v1.9, using IMGT germline references to assign V/J genes and CDR3. Reads were removed for weak V/J assignments (E-value above 1e-6), missing CDR3, stop codons, out-of-frame junctions, or ambiguous translated residues. V3J clonotypes were defined as sequences sharing the same inferred V gene, J gene, and CDR3 amino acid sequence. Percentage overlap between repertoires was calculated by dividing the number of shared unique clonotypes by the size of the smaller repertoire. Three approaches were used to assess repertoire richness: RTK rarefaction, the Chao1 estimator, and Recon v2.1 estimates of unobserved clonotypes. Generation probabilities for all TCRbeta clonotypes obtained by the gDNA method from several donors were computed using OLGA. TCRdb holds this immuneACCESS table with in-frame rearrangements only. Some clones are missing; in checked studies, unresolved V genes explain under half, and the rest has no known cause. Clonal size and the V and J genes are those of that table, whereas D and trimming came from the DNA. The sample table holds about 2.4 million clones, of which roughly 93% were seen once. Around 0.4% of the sample rests with the top ten.

Note on this clone: Its cognate antigen has yet to be identified. No base-level quality is on record; no much larger clone is a single base apart.

Results and caveats for the whole study, not just this receptor: Pairwise subsampling indicated that sequencing depth was expected to affect the degree of clonotype sharing among donors. Naive subsets generally had larger estimated clonotype richness than memory subsets did. Sampling was restricted to blood, and TCR repertoires in tissue are likely to differ from TCR repertoires in blood. Clonotypes shared by all four sorted-subset donors showed higher generation probabilities than non-shared clonotypes. Rarefaction of sorted-subset datasets indicated incomplete sequencing despite the large sequencing depth. Sharing across several donors was observed for about 5% of naive CD4, 3% to 3.5% of naive CD8, around 2.5% of memory CD4, and approximately 0.41% of memory CD8 clonotypes. Because the study included only a small number of donors, the genetic and exposure-history diversity represented was limited.

The source is a man aged 18 to 30 in good health. Some clones in this sample may be carry-over from other donors' samples. The source material was naive CD4+ T cells from PBMCs. Reading the label with the study, this specimen's cell subset or site is: CD45RA+ positively selected. The V and J genes are TRBV7-2 and TRBJ1-1, with the D segment identity uncertain. Here the CDR3 is given as CASSLRRRGTEAFF. The nucleotide sequence reads as follows: TGTGCCAGCAGCTTACGTCGGAGAGGGACTGAAGCTTTCTTT.